Each of the 30 T cell receptor beta chains below was sequenced from the same sample in a study of blood T cell repertoires in COVID-19. Generated by immunoSEQ multiplex PCR, the TCRdb table keeps only in-frame clones and is missing some. The repertoire holds approximately 190,000 clones, with around 84% as singletons. The sequenced sample was peripheral blood. The receptors stem from a human donor in a cohort sampled during active COVID-19.

The genes are TRBV6-5 and TRBJ1-2; maybe TRBD1 (5 bases). With 4 bases removed from V and 2 bases from J, the gap between germline ends came to 5 bases. The germline CDR1 and CDR2 sequences are MNHEY and SVGAGI. The CDR3 consists of 12 residues. Here the CDR3 reads CASSSGNYGYTF. Here the CDR3 DNA reads TGTGCCAGCAGTTCAGGGAACTATGGCTACACCTTC.

The J gene is TRBJ1-6, the V gene TRBV6-5, with D possibly TRBD1 on 5 matching bases. Germline values: CDR1 MNHEY, CDR2 SVGAGI. The CDR3 has 14 amino acids. The germline V and J ends were trimmed by 8 bases and 5 bases, with 13 bases remaining between them. The CDR3 spells CASRTPAHNSPLHF. The CDR3 DNA follows: TGTGCCAGCCGGACACCAGCCCATAATTCACCCCTCCACTTT.

The chain joins TRBV19 to TRBJ2-1, with TRBD1 as a possible D gene (6 bases). The CDR3 is 14 residues long. Germline loops: CDR1 LNHDA, CDR2 SQIVND (reference sequence). V was pared by 5 bases and J by 2 bases, with 10 bases between. The CDR3 loop reads CASSARTAYNEQFF. The CDR3, as DNA: TGTGCCAGTAGTGCCCGGACAGCCTACAATGAGCAGTTCTTC.

This chain uses TRBV6-1 with TRBJ2-5; 8 bases are a match to TRBD1. This CDR3 region has 14 residues. CDR1 MNHNS and CDR2 SASEGT come from the germline V gene. The V gene end was trimmed by 2 bases and the J gene end by 4 bases; junction bases not matched to a gene: 3. CDR3 in amino acids: CASSESRGRETQYF. CDR3 bases: TGTGCCAGCAGTGAAAGCAGGGGGCGAGAGACCCAGTACTTC.

This chain joins TRBV19 and TRBJ1-6; weak D call: TRBD1 (6 bases). Trimming took off 4 bases at V and 7 bases at J, with 11 bases between the two ends. Germline V gives CDR1 LNHDA, CDR2 SQIVND (reference sequence). The CDR3 covers 14 residues. CDR3 coding DNA: TGTGCCAGTAGTACCCGGACAGAGAATTCACCCCTCCACTTT. Its translation is CASSTRTENSPLHF.

The chain couples TRBV19 to TRBJ1-1; perhaps TRBD1 as D (5 bases). The length of the CDR3 is 13 residues. Looked up from germline, CDR1 is LNHDA and CDR2 is SQIVND (reference sequence). V lost 3 bases and J 4 bases, leaving 9 bases between the germline ends. The DNA for the CDR3 is TGTGCCAGTAGTATGGGGGGTGGCACTGAAGCTTTCTTT. Amino acids: CASSMGGGTEAFF.

The V gene is TRBV19, the J gene TRBJ1-6; 9 nucleotides line up with TRBD1. With V trimmed by 7 bases and J by 8 bases, 12 bases remained unmatched. Per germline, CDR1 LNHDA and CDR2 SQIVND (reference sequence). There are 16 residues in the CDR3. CDR3 sequence (DNA): TGTGCCAGTACCGCAAGGAGGACAGGGGTACATTCACCCCTCCACTTT. Translated, it gives CASTARRTGVHSPLHF.

CDR3 coding DNA: TGTGCCAGCAGGGGCAGCCCGGGGGTAGCCAAAAACATTCAGTACTTC. The encoded protein is CASRGSPGVAKNIQYF. The chain has TRBV28 and TRBJ2-4; D possibly corresponds to TRBD2 (6 bases). V lost 6 bases, J lost 0 bases, and 15 bases lay in between. Germline loops: CDR1 MDHEN, CDR2 SYDVKM. The length of the CDR3 is 16 residues.

The rearrangement uses TRBV7-9 and TRBJ1-5, with D maybe TRBD1 (5 bases). The CDR3 runs to 15 residues. Trimming took off 2 bases at V and 2 bases at J, with 10 bases between the two ends. CDR1 is SEHNR, CDR2 FQNEAQ, per germline (reference sequence). The CDR3 DNA reads as TGTGCCAGCAGCTTATCCAGGGTTGGCAATCAGCCCCAGCATTTT. Translation gives CASSLSRVGNQPQHF.

V gene TRBV19 combines with J gene TRBJ1-6; D remains ambiguous. V shed 5 bases and J shed 11 bases, with 16 bases lying between them. CDR3 size: 14 residues. Germline values: CDR1 LNHDA, CDR2 SQIVND (reference sequence). The CDR3 bases are TGTGCCAGTAGTCGGGGTGGATTGGCGCCACCCCTCCACTTT. Protein: CASSRGGLAPPLHF. Drawing the rest from reference TRBV19 and TRBJ1-6, the complete variable domain is DGGITQSPKYLFRKEGQNVTLSCEQNLNHDAMYWYRQDPGQGLRLIYYSQIVNDFQKGDIAEGYSVSREKKESFPLTVTSAQKNPTAFYLCASSRGGLAPPLHFGNGTRLTVT.

The V gene is TRBV6-5, the J gene TRBJ1-3; 8 positions agree with TRBD1. The CDR3 length is 15 residues. Germline V CDR1 and CDR2: MNHEY, SVGAGI. Germline trimming cut 9 bases from V and 0 bases from J; bases unmatched to any gene: 7. Here the CDR3 reads CASGGQAYSGNTIYF. The CDR3, as DNA: TGTGCCAGTGGGGGACAGGCCTACTCTGGAAACACCATATATTTT.

The genes are TRBV10-2 and TRBJ2-7; 7 bases line up with TRBD2. Germline values: CDR1 WSHSY, CDR2 SAAADI. The CDR3 is made up of 13 amino acids. The junction had 5 bases not matched to a gene; V was cut back by 7 bases and J by 2 bases. This chain's CDR3 is CASTSGRPYEQYF. CDR3 sequence (DNA): TGCGCCAGCACTAGCGGACGGCCCTACGAGCAGTACTTC.

The V and J genes are TRBV7-8 and TRBJ2-7, with 10 bases lining up with TRBD2. Germline CDR1 reads SGHVS; CDR2 reads FQNEAQ. Trimming cost V 5 bases and J 4 bases; bases outside gene matches: 2. The CDR3 is 13 amino acids. CDR3 loop: CASSRTSGYEQYF. The DNA for the CDR3 is TGTGCCAGCAGCCGGACTAGCGGTTACGAGCAGTACTTC.

The V call is TRBV19, the J call TRBJ1-1, with no clear D. Germline CDR1 reads LNHDA; CDR2 reads SQIVND (reference sequence). The length of the CDR3 is 13 residues. V was pared by 3 bases and J by 1 base, with 6 bases between. The CDR3 region is CASSMSKNTEAFF. DNA of the CDR3: TGTGCCAGTAGTATGTCCAAGAACACTGAAGCTTTCTTT.

The V call is TRBV6-5, the J call TRBJ1-6; D might be TRBD1 (6 bases). CDR3 length equals 13 residues. The germline V and J ends were trimmed by 6 bases and 4 bases, with 7 bases remaining between them. Germline loops: CDR1 MNHEY, CDR2 SVGAGI. CDR3 sequence (DNA): TGTGCCAGCAGACAGGGTTATAATTCACCCCTCCACTTT. Protein product: CASRQGYNSPLHF.

This clone occurred once. This chain connects TRBV6-2 or TRBV6-3 to TRBJ1-2; no clear D gene. This CDR3 has 14 residues. V was clipped by 6 bases and J by 4 bases, with 15 bases between them. Germline V gives CDR1 MNHEY, CDR2 SVGEGT. The CDR3 reads CASSRGPEVYGYTF. The CDR3, as DNA: TGTGCCAGCAGCCGCGGACCGGAGGTCTATGGCTACACCTTC.

The chain is built from TRBV24-1 and TRBJ1-4; D possibly corresponds to TRBD1 (5 bases). Trimming shortened V by 7 bases and J by 10 bases, and 21 bases separated the two germline ends. The CDR3 totals 15 residues. Germline assignment: CDR1 KGHDR and CDR2 SFDVKD. The CDR3 sequence is CATRLSQGDVGKLFF. CDR3 DNA: TGTGCCACCAGACTGTCTCAGGGCGATGTTGGAAAACTGTTTTTT.

The chain employs TRBV2 and TRBJ2-1; 12 bases fit TRBD1. The V gene end was trimmed by 4 bases and the J gene end by 7 bases; junction bases not matched to a gene: 5. Germline-derived CDR1 and CDR2 are SNHLY and FYNNEI. The CDR3 length is 15 residues. CDR3 amino acids: CASSARDRGLNEQFF. The DNA of the CDR3 is TGTGCCAGCAGTGCGAGGGACAGGGGGCTGAATGAGCAGTTCTTC.

Concerning this clone: The same CDR3 is also encoded by other DNA sequences in this sample. The chain combines TRBV29-1 with TRBJ1-2; D is unclear. Trimming cost V 3 bases and J 1 base, with 6 bases left between them. Germline V gives CDR1 SQVTM, CDR2 ANQGSEA. The CDR3 runs 12 residues. CDR3 amino acids: CSVDELNYGYTF. In nucleotides, the CDR3 is TGCAGCGTTGACGAGCTTAACTATGGCTACACCTTC.

The rearrangement joins TRBV9 to TRBJ2-3; TRBD2 matches 8 bases. The CDR3 loop spans 15 amino acids. Germline CDR1 reads SGDLS; CDR2 reads YYNGEE. Losses at the gene ends were 2 bases for V and 2 bases for J; bases not matched to a gene: 4. This CDR3 is CASSVRAGDTDTQYF. CDR3 DNA: TGTGCCAGCAGCGTTCGAGCGGGGGACACAGATACGCAGTATTTT.

The rearrangement joins TRBV9 to TRBJ2-3; 8 nucleotides match TRBD2. The germline V gene encodes CDR1 SGDLS and CDR2 YYNGEE. Losses at the gene ends were 0 bases for V and 4 bases for J; bases not matched to a gene: 4. The CDR3 is 15 amino acids. The CDR3 loop is CASSVVSGGPDTQYF. The DNA for the CDR3 is TGTGCCAGCAGCGTAGTAAGCGGGGGCCCAGATACGCAGTATTTT.

V usage is TRBV12-3 or TRBV12-4 and J usage is TRBJ1-1; TRBD1 aligns across 12 bases. V gave up 8 bases and J gave up 8 bases; unmatched junction bases: 6. This CDR3 spans 13 amino acids. In nucleotides, the CDR3 is TGTGCCAGCCACCGGGACAGGGGGCGAGAAGCTTTCTTT. Translation: CASHRDRGREAFF.

This clone was observed once. The chain carries TRBV28 and TRBJ1-2; 9 nucleotides align to TRBD1. The CDR3 totals 16 residues. Germline V gene sequence: CDR1 MDHEN, CDR2 SYDVKM. V lost 5 bases, J lost 4 bases, and 11 bases stayed unmatched. Here the CDR3 DNA reads TGTGCCAGCAGTCCCTCCGGGGGGACAGGGCCCTATGGCTACACCTTC. This gives the protein CASSPSGGTGPYGYTF.

The chain couples TRBV24-1 to TRBJ1-5, with D maybe TRBD1 (5 bases). Germline values: CDR1 KGHDR, CDR2 SFDVKD. V lost 2 bases and J lost 2, with 6 bases in between. The CDR3 consists of 14 residues. The DNA for the CDR3 is TGTGCCACCAGTGATTCCAGGGGCAATCAGCCCCAGCATTTT. Encoded protein: CATSDSRGNQPQHF.

The chain links TRBV29-1 to TRBJ1-2; 8 bases fit TRBD1. The CDR3 spans 12 residues. J lost 4 bases, V lost 6 bases, and 4 bases had no gene match. In germline, CDR1 is SQVTM, CDR2 ANQGSEA. CDR3 sequence reads: CSVQGAGYGYTF. The CDR3 nucleotides read TGCAGCGTCCAGGGGGCAGGCTATGGCTACACCTTC.

In this sample, this clone turned up a few times. This rearrangement joins TRBV3-1 (or the pseudogene TRBV3-2) to TRBJ1-2; D call uncertain. Between the trimmed V and J ends, which lost 4 bases and 4 bases, there was a span of 10 bases. Germline V gene sequence: CDR1 LGHDT, CDR2 YNNKEL (reference sequence). The CDR3 spans 13 residues. In nucleotides, the CDR3 is TGTGCCAGCAGCCCCTCCTCCCTCTATGGCTACACCTTC. It specifies CASSPSSLYGYTF.

This clone was detected only a few times. The CDR3 nucleotides are TGCGCCAGCAGCCAAGTGACGGAGGGTTCGTCTATCCAAGAGACCCAGTACTTC. It is translated as CASSQVTEGSSIQETQYF. The V and J genes are TRBV4-1 and TRBJ2-5, with D perhaps matching TRBD2 (6 bases). The V gene lost 1 base and the J gene lost 1 base, with 19 bases spanning the gap. Germline-derived CDR1 and CDR2 are MGHRA and YSYEKL. This CDR3 comprises 18 residues.

The genes are TRBV3-1 (or the pseudogene TRBV3-2) and TRBJ2-1, with unresolved D. Germline CDR1 and CDR2: LGHDT and YNNKEL (reference sequence). Between the trimmed V and J ends, which lost 1 base and 7 bases, there was a span of 11 bases. This CDR3 region has 14 residues. The CDR3 DNA reads TGTGCCAGCAGCCAAGGTTCGGTTCCAAATGAGCAGTTCTTC. Residues: CASSQGSVPNEQFF.

The rearrangement links TRBV5-8 to TRBJ1-1, with 7 bases lining up with TRBD1. The CDR3 spans 13 residues. V was pared by 3 bases and J by 4 bases, with 3 bases of the junction left unmatched. CDR1 SGHTS and CDR2 YDEGEE come from the germline V gene. CDR3 amino acids: CASSSDRATEAFF. The CDR3 bases are TGTGCCAGCAGCTCAGACAGGGCCACTGAAGCTTTCTTT.

This clone was detected many times. The rearrangement links TRBV18 to TRBJ1-4, with D maybe TRBD1 (6 bases). The germline CDR1 and CDR2 sequences are KGHSH and LQKENI. Trimming took off 1 base at V and 2 bases at J, with 8 bases between the two ends. The CDR3 is 15 amino acids. DNA for the CDR3: TGTGCCAGCTCACCACTCGGACAGACTAATGAAAAACTGTTTTTT. Protein product: CASSPLGQTNEKLFF.